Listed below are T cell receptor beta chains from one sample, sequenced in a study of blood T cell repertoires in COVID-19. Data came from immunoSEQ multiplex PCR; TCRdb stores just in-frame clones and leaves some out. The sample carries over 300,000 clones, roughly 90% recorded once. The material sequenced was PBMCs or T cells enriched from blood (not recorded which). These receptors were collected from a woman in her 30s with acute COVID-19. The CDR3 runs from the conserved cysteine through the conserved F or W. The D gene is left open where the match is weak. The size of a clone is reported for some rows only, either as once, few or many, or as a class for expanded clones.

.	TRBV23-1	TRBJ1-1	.	TGCGCCATCCTCAGGGTTGTGGTCACTGAAGCTTTCTTT	CAILRVVVTEAFF
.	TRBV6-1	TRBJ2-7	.	TGTGCCAGCAGTGATTATGGCCAGGCCTACGAGCAGTACTTC	CASSDYGQAYEQYF
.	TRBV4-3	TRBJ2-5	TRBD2	TGCGCCAGCAGCCGATCGGGAGCGGGGTTAGAGACCCAGTACTTC	CASSRSGAGLETQYF
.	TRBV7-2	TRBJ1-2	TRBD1	TGTGCCAGCAGCTTGGAGACAGGGGTCGGCGGCTACACCTTC	CASSLETGVGGYTF
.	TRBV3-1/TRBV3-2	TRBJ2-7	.	TGTGCCAGCAGCCCCGCGGGCGGGCTCTCCTACGAGCAGTACTTC	CASSPAGGLSYEQYF
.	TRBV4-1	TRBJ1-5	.	TGCGCCAGCAGCCAAGCTCAGGGGCAGTCTTATAGCAATCAGCCCCAGCATTTT	CASSQAQGQSYSNQPQHF
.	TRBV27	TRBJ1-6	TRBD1	TGTGCCAGCAGTCGACAGGGGCTTAATTCACCCCTCCACTTT	CASSRQGLNSPLHF
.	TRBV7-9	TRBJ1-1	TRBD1	TGTGCCAGCAGCTTAGGACAGGGTGTGGGCACTGAAGCTTTCTTT	CASSLGQGVGTEAFF
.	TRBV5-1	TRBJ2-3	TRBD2	TGCGCCAGCAGCTTGGGTAGCGGGGGCACAGATACGCAGTATTTT	CASSLGSGGTDTQYF
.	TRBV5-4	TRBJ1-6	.	TGTGCCAGCAGCTTGGCCCCGGAACGGGATTCACCCCTCCACTTT	CASSLAPERDSPLHF
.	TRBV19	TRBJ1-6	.	TGTGCCAGCGGCCTACTTCGGGATTCACCCCTCCACTTT	CASGLLRDSPLHF
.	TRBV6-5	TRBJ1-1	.	TGTGCCAGCAGTTACCTCGGTATTAATGAAGCTTTCTTT	CASSYLGINEAFF
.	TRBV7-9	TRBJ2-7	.	TGTGCCAGCAGCCCAGACAGCCTCTACTCCTACGAGCAGTACTTC	CASSPDSLYSYEQYF
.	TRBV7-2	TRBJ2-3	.	TGTGCCAGCAGCTCCTCGAGGGGGGGAATAGATACGCAGTATTTT	CASSSSRGGIDTQYF
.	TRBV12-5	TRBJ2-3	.	TGTGCTAGTGGTTTGGGCACGGCAGGGGCTAGAGATACGCAGTATTTT	CASGLGTAGARDTQYF
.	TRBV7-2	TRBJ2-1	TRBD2	TGTGCCAGCAGCCCAAGACTAGCGGGGGGCCCAGAGCAGTTCTTC	CASSPRLAGGPEQFF
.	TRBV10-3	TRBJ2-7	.	TGTGCCATCAGTGAACCAGGGAACCCCTACGAGCAGTACTTC	CAISEPGNPYEQYF
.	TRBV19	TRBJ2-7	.	TGTGCCAGTGGATCTAGCTACGAGCAGTACTTC	CASGSSYEQYF
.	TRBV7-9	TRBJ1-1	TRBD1	TGTGCCAGCAGCCCCAACCCGCGGGACAGTCCTATGAACACTGAAGCTTTCTTT	CASSPNPRDSPMNTEAFF
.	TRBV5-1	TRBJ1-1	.	TGCGCCAGCAGGTTCGGTAACACTGAAGCTTTCTTT	CASRFGNTEAFF
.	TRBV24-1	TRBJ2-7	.	TGTGCCACCAGTGCCGTCGGAGGGACCGAGCAGTACTTC	CATSAVGGTEQYF
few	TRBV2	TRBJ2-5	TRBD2	TGTGCCAGCAGCCTCGGGACTAGCGTACAAGAGACCCAGTACTTC	CASSLGTSVQETQYF
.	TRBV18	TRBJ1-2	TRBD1	TGTGCCAGCTCACCGGAACAGGGGTCCAACTATGGCTACACCTTC	CASSPEQGSNYGYTF
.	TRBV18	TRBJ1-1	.	TGTGCCAGCTCACCACCTTTGCCTGCGGGCACTGAAGCTTTCTTT	CASSPPLPAGTEAFF
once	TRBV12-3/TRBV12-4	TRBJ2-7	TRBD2	TGTGCCAGCAGTACGGGACTAGCGGGTACGCAGTACTTC	CASSTGLAGTQYF
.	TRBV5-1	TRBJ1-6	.	TGCGCCAGCAGCCTGGGGTACGGAGTTAATTCACCCCTCCACTTT	CASSLGYGVNSPLHF
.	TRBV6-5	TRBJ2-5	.	TGTGCCAGCAGTTACTCGGGCAGCCAAGAGACCCAGTACTTC	CASSYSGSQETQYF
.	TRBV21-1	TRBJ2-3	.	TGTGCCAGCAGCAAAGTACAGCGGGGGGCAAGAAGCACAGATACGCAGTATTTT	CASSKVQRGARSTDTQYF
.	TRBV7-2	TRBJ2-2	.	TGTGCCAGCAGCTTAAGCGGGCTAGCAGGGAACACCGGGGAGCTGTTTTTT	CASSLSGLAGNTGELFF
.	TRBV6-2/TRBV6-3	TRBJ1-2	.	TGTGCCAGCAGTTACTCGAGTGGGGGGTATGGCTACACCTTC	CASSYSSGGYGYTF
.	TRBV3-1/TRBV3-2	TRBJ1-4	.	TGTGCCAGCAGCCGTTCCGAGTGGACACCAACTAATGAAAAACTGTTTTTT	CASSRSEWTPTNEKLFF
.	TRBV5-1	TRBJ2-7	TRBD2	TGCGCCAGCAGCCCCCTAGCGGGGGAGACCTACGAGCAGTACTTC	CASSPLAGETYEQYF
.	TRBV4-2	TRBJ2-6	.	TGTGCCAGCAGCCAAGAAATCCGGTCCCCTGGGGCCAACGTCCTGACTTTC	CASSQEIRSPGANVLTF
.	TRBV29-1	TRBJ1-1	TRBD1	TGCAGCGTTGAAGATCGGACAGGGGGCGACACTGAAGCTTTCTTT	CSVEDRTGGDTEAFF
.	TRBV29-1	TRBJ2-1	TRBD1	TGCAGCGCTAGGCCCGCGGGACAGGGAGGTGAGCAGTTCTTC	CSARPAGQGGEQFF
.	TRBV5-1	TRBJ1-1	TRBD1	TGCGCCAGCAGGACAGGGACGATTCGGGCGAACACTGAAGCTTTCTTT	CASRTGTIRANTEAFF
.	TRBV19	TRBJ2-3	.	TGTGCCAGTAGTATAGTCTCTATGATCGGGGATACGCAGTATTTT	CASSIVSMIGDTQYF
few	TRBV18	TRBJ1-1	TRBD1	TGTGCCAGCTCACCACCGTCAGGGGGCTTCACTGAAGCTTTCTTT	CASSPPSGGFTEAFF
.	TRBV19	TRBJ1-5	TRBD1	TGTGCCAGTAGGGGTAAGACAGGGAGCAATCAGCCCCAGCATTTT	CASRGKTGSNQPQHF
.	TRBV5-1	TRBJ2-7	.	TGCGCCAGCCGCCCCGAAGGAGGGGGCGGGTACGAGCAGTACTTC	CASRPEGGGGYEQYF
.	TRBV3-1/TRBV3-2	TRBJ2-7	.	TGTGCCAGCAGCCAGGACAAGCAGGGTTCCTACGAGCAGTACTTC	CASSQDKQGSYEQYF
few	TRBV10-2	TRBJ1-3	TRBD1	TGCGCCAGCGTGGAGACAGGGGGAGGAAACACCATATATTTT	CASVETGGGNTIYF
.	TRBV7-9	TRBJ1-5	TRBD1	TGTGCCAGCAGCTTCGGGACAGGGCCCAGACAGCCCCAGCATTTT	CASSFGTGPRQPQHF
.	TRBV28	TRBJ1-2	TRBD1	TGTGCCAGCTCCCAGGGGGTTAACTATGGCTACACCTTC	CASSQGVNYGYTF
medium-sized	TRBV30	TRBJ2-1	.	TGTGCCTGGGATCCCTACACAGGGATCGGGGACAATGAGCAGTTCTTC	CAWDPYTGIGDNEQFF
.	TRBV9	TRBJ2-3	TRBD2	TGTGCCAGCAGCCCGCGATACGGGGGGCTAGCGGGGGGGCTTAGCACAGATACGCAGTATTTT	CASSPRYGGLAGGLSTDTQYF
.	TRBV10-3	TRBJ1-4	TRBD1	TGTGCCATCAGTGAGTCTGGCAGGGGGCGAGAAAAACTGTTTTTT	CAISESGRGREKLFF
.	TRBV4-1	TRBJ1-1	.	TGCGCCAGCAGCCTCATAGGGGGGGCCGAAGCTTTCTTT	CASSLIGGAEAFF
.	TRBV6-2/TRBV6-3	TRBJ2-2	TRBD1	TGTGCCAGCAGTAAAGGACAGGGGGTTCCCGGGGAGCTGTTTTTT	CASSKGQGVPGELFF
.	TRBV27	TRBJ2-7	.	TGTGCCAGCAGTCGTATCAGTTCGTGGGAGCAGTACTTC	CASSRISSWEQYF
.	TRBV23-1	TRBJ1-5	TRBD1	TGCGCCAGCAGTCAATTCCGCGGACAGGGAGGGAATCAGCCCCAGCATTTT	CASSQFRGQGGNQPQHF
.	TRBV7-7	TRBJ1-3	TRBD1	TGTGCCAGCAGCCCACGGACAGGGGGTGGCACCATATATTTT	CASSPRTGGGTIYF
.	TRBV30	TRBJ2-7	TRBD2	TGTGCCTGGAGAACAGCGGGGGGACGAACCTACGAGCAGTACTTC	CAWRTAGGRTYEQYF